Shown below are 13 T cell receptor beta chains from a single sample sequenced in a study of regulatory dendritic cells for organ transplantation. Assay used: immunoSEQ multiplex PCR; TCRdb lists only in-frame clones, some missing. The sample consists of fewer than 40,000 clones, roughly nine tenths of them appearing once. The sequencing sample was made of naive CD4+ T cells from blood. Described subset: CD45RA+ naive T cells. These TCRs come from a human donor in good health.

The chain uses TRBV28 and TRBJ2-1, with D hard to call. CDR3 length: 14 amino acids. The V gene's germline CDR1 is MDHEN and CDR2 SYDVKM. V lost 1 base, J lost 0 bases, and 4 bases lay in between. Here the CDR3 reads CASSLFLSYNEQFF. In DNA, the CDR3 is TGTGCCAGCAGTTTATTTCTCTCCTACAATGAGCAGTTCTTC.

In the case of this clone: At one end, the junction sequence differs from germline, possibly due to a read error. The chain combines TRBV4-1 with TRBJ2-7; 10 nucleotides match TRBD1. Per germline, CDR1 MGHRA and CDR2 YSYEKL. This CDR3 comprises 16 residues. CDR3 DNA sequence: TGCGCCAGCAGCCAACAGCCGGGACAGGGGCCCTACGGGCAGTACTTC. It specifies CASSQQPGQGPYGQYF.

The V call is TRBV5-8, the J call TRBJ1-5; possibly TRBD1 for D (5 bases). V gave up 4 bases and J gave up 1 base, with 24 bases separating them. This CDR3 has 19 amino acids. Germline V gene data show CDR1 as SGHTS and CDR2 as YDEGEE. The CDR3 bases are TGTGCCAGCAGCCCCCCCCAGGGAGGGCCTTTTCGCAGCAATCAGCCCCAGCATTTT. It codes for CASSPPQGGPFRSNQPQHF.

The V gene is TRBV29-1, the J gene TRBJ1-1; 7 nucleotides line up with TRBD1. This CDR3 has 14 residues. Germline CDR1 is SQVTM and CDR2 is ANQGSEA. V gave up 5 bases and J gave up 4 bases; unmatched junction bases: 10. In DNA, the CDR3 is TGCAGCGTTTCCCCCACAGGGGTGGGCACTGAAGCTTTCTTT. Its translation is CSVSPTGVGTEAFF.

The chain is built from TRBV6-1 and TRBJ2-1, with D possibly TRBD2 on 5 matching bases. Germline assignment: CDR1 MNHNS and CDR2 SASEGT. The CDR3 runs 14 residues. Trimming removed 6 bases at V and 8 bases at J, with 17 bases between. The CDR3 sequence: CASRDHGLIDEQFF. The CDR3 bases are TGTGCCAGCAGAGACCACGGACTCATCGATGAGCAGTTCTTC.

The V and J genes are TRBV21-1 and TRBJ1-4; the table names TRBD1, a call not compared with the DNA. TRBV21-1 is a documented pseudogene. This CDR3 has 16 residues. The CDR3 loop reads CASSNYRGREDEKLFF. The CDR3 DNA reads TGTGCCAGCAGCAACTACAGGGGGCGGGAGGATGAAAAACTGTTTTTT.

This clone was counted only a few times. The chain uses TRBV19 and TRBJ1-5; D is possibly TRBD1 (6 bases). This CDR3 is 13 amino acids long. Germline V CDR1 and CDR2: LNHDA, SQIVND (reference sequence). The ends were cut back, 6 bases at V and 10 bases at J, with 16 bases in the middle. The CDR3 reads CASRTGLDPPQHF. CDR3 nucleotides: TGTGCCAGTAGAACAGGGTTAGATCCTCCCCAGCATTTT. The full variable domain, in which reference TRBV19 and TRBJ1-5 provide the parts outside the CDR3, is DGGITQSPKYLFRKEGQNVTLSCEQNLNHDAMYWYRQDPGQGLRLIYYSQIVNDFQKGDIAEGYSVSREKKESFPLTVTSAQKNPTAFYLCASRTGLDPPQHFGDGTRLSIL.

The genes are TRBV7-2 and TRBJ2-7, with TRBD2 identical over 7 bases. The length of the CDR3 is 14 residues. Germline values: CDR1 SGHTA, CDR2 FQGNSA. V trimming: 3 bases; J trimming: 3 bases; junction bases outside the gene matches: 5. The CDR3 sequence is CASSFASGIYEQYF. CDR3 coding DNA: TGTGCCAGCAGCTTCGCGAGCGGGATCTACGAGCAGTACTTC.

This chain joins TRBV7-2 and TRBJ2-7, with D perhaps TRBD1 or TRBD2 (5 bases each). The CDR3 consists of 14 residues. The V end lost 4 bases, the J end lost 0 bases, and 10 bases lay between the germline ends. The germline V gene encodes CDR1 SGHTA and CDR2 FQGNSA. CDR3: CASSSPGPSYEQYF. CDR3 bases: TGTGCCAGCAGCTCCCCGGGACCCTCCTACGAGCAGTACTTC.

This CDR3 reads CASSIGFNQPQHF. CDR3 nucleotides: TGTGCCAGTAGTATCGGGTTCAATCAGCCCCAGCATTTT. V and J are TRBV19 and TRBJ1-5, with unresolved D. Germline assignment: CDR1 LNHDA and CDR2 SQIVND (reference sequence). The V gene lost 3 bases and the J gene lost 3 bases, with 6 bases spanning the gap. This CDR3 is 13 amino acids long. Full variable domain (remainder filled in from reference TRBV19 and TRBJ1-5): DGGITQSPKYLFRKEGQNVTLSCEQNLNHDAMYWYRQDPGQGLRLIYYSQIVNDFQKGDIAEGYSVSREKKESFPLTVTSAQKNPTAFYLCASSIGFNQPQHFGDGTRLSIL.

The rearrangement uses TRBV21-1 and TRBJ1-5; the D call in the table, TRBD1, was not verified against the DNA. TRBV21-1 is noted as a pseudogene. This CDR3 is 16 amino acids long. The CDR3 reads CASWTTGTGSNQPQHF. CDR3 bases: TGTGCCAGCTGGACGACCGGGACAGGTAGCAATCAGCCCCAGCATTTT.

V and J are TRBV18 and TRBJ2-7, with TRBD2 as a possible D gene (6 bases). The CDR3 runs to 14 residues. Trimming left V 1 base short and J 2 bases short, with 9 bases between. Germline CDR1 is KGHSH and CDR2 is LQKENI. DNA of the CDR3: TGTGCCAGCTCACCACGGGGGGTTACCTACGAGCAGTACTTC. It is translated as CASSPRGVTYEQYF.

V is TRBV29-1 and J is TRBJ2-2, with 8 nucleotides matching TRBD1. From germline, CDR1 is SQVTM and CDR2 ANQGSEA. The CDR3 spans 16 residues. J gave up 7 bases and V 0 bases, and 10 bases lay outside the gene matches. The CDR3 coding sequence is TGCAGCGTTGAAGATCTAGGCCAGGGGGCTGTCGGGGAGCTGTTTTTT. Its translation is CSVEDLGQGAVGELFF.